The rows below give T cell receptor beta chains drawn from one sample of a study of blood T cell repertoires in COVID-19. Assay: immunoSEQ multiplex PCR; the TCRdb copy retains only in-frame clones and omits some. The sample has 400,000 to 550,000 clones, approximately 90% seen once. What was sequenced was PBMCs or T cells enriched from blood (not recorded which). The receptors were sampled from a woman between 18 and 29 years old with acute COVID-19. Each CDR3 is given with its conserved first and last residue. Fields, in order: CDR3 protein, CDR3 DNA, D gene, J gene, V gene, clone size. The D gene is left open where the match is weak. Clone size appears in some rows only: once, few, many, or a class for an expanded clone.

CDR3aa: CSASDPGQGVGNTIYF; CDR3nt: TGCAGTGCTAGTGATCCGGGACAGGGGGTCGGAAACACCATATATTTT; d_gene: TRBD1; j_gene: TRBJ1-3; v_gene: TRBV20-1; abundance: NA
CDR3aa: CATSRDRLGAASSTGELFF; CDR3nt: TGTGCCACCAGCAGAGATCGGTTAGGAGCTGCTTCCTCCACCGGGGAGCTGTTTTTT; d_gene: NA; j_gene: TRBJ2-2; v_gene: TRBV15; abundance: NA
CDR3aa: CASSPGAGLTYNEQFF; CDR3nt: TGTGCCAGCAGCCCTGGGGCGGGGTTGACCTACAATGAGCAGTTCTTC; d_gene: NA; j_gene: TRBJ2-1; v_gene: TRBV7-9; abundance: NA
CDR3aa: CASSQNGAGDEQYF; CDR3nt: TGTGCCAGCAGCCAAAATGGGGCGGGGGACGAGCAGTACTTC; d_gene: TRBD2; j_gene: TRBJ2-7; v_gene: TRBV7-3; abundance: NA
CDR3aa: CASRILTSSYEQYF; CDR3nt: TGCGCCAGCAGAATTTTGACATCCTCCTACGAGCAGTACTTC; d_gene: NA; j_gene: TRBJ2-7; v_gene: TRBV5-1; abundance: NA
CDR3aa: CASSEGRNSYNEQFF; CDR3nt: TGCGCCAGCAGTGAGGGCCGTAACTCCTACAATGAGCAGTTCTTC; d_gene: NA; j_gene: TRBJ2-1; v_gene: TRBV10-1; abundance: NA
CDR3aa: CASSPSGLAEVRSYNEQFF; CDR3nt: TGTGCCAGCAGCCCATCGGGACTAGCGGAGGTTAGGTCCTACAATGAGCAGTTCTTC; d_gene: TRBD2; j_gene: TRBJ2-1; v_gene: TRBV7-2; abundance: NA
CDR3aa: CASSFDRLEPGELFF; CDR3nt: TGTGCCAGCAGCTTTGACAGATTGGAACCCGGGGAGCTGTTTTTT; d_gene: NA; j_gene: TRBJ2-2; v_gene: TRBV7-2; abundance: NA
CDR3aa: CASSSGQGLFSNQPQHF; CDR3nt: TGTGCCAGCAGCTCAGGACAGGGACTCTTTAGCAATCAGCCCCAGCATTTT; d_gene: TRBD1; j_gene: TRBJ1-5; v_gene: TRBV5-5; abundance: NA
CDR3aa: CASSDRTGGLTDTQYF; CDR3nt: TGTGCCAGCAGTGACAGGACAGGGGGCTTAACAGATACGCAGTATTTT; d_gene: TRBD1; j_gene: TRBJ2-3; v_gene: TRBV2; abundance: NA
CDR3aa: CASSKGGFMNSPLHF; CDR3nt: TGTGCCAGCAGTAAGGGAGGGTTTATGAATTCACCCCTCCACTTT; d_gene: NA; j_gene: TRBJ1-6; v_gene: TRBV2; abundance: few
CDR3aa: CASTLNPGRSFYEQYF; CDR3nt: TGTGCCAGCACCTTAAACCCCGGGAGATCATTCTACGAGCAGTACTTC; d_gene: NA; j_gene: TRBJ2-7; v_gene: TRBV28; abundance: NA
CDR3aa: CASTSGTVNTEAFF; CDR3nt: TGTGCCAGCACCTCCGGGACAGTGAACACTGAAGCTTTCTTT; d_gene: TRBD1; j_gene: TRBJ1-1; v_gene: TRBV7-2; abundance: once
CDR3aa: CASSEEGRVPHGYTF; CDR3nt: TGTGCCAGCAGTGAAGAAGGCAGGGTACCCCATGGCTACACCTTC; d_gene: NA; j_gene: TRBJ1-2; v_gene: TRBV25-1; abundance: once
CDR3aa: CASSTTGGSPLHF; CDR3nt: TGTGCCAGCAGCACGACGGGGGGTTCACCCCTCCACTTT; d_gene: NA; j_gene: TRBJ1-6; v_gene: TRBV9; abundance: NA
CDR3aa: CASSPQGHNEKLFF; CDR3nt: TGTGCCAGCTCACCACAGGGACATAATGAAAAACTGTTTTTT; d_gene: NA; j_gene: TRBJ1-4; v_gene: TRBV18; abundance: NA
CDR3aa: CASSLLLSGRKNIQYF; CDR3nt: TGTGCCAGCAGCTTATTGTTATCGGGAAGGAAAAACATTCAGTACTTC; d_gene: NA; j_gene: TRBJ2-4; v_gene: TRBV7-2; abundance: NA
CDR3aa: CASSEGQGSGNTIYF; CDR3nt: TGTGCCAGCAGTGAGGGGCAGGGCTCTGGAAACACCATATATTTT; d_gene: NA; j_gene: TRBJ1-3; v_gene: TRBV6-1; abundance: NA
CDR3aa: CASSQGNGGSGVIQYF; CDR3nt: TGTGCCAGCAGCCAAGGAAACGGGGGATCGGGGGTCATTCAGTACTTC; d_gene: NA; j_gene: TRBJ2-4; v_gene: TRBV3-1/TRBV3-2; abundance: NA
CDR3aa: CASSPMEDFGAGTGELFF; CDR3nt: TGTGCCAGCAGCCCGATGGAGGATTTCGGTGCAGGCACCGGGGAGCTGTTTTTT; d_gene: NA; j_gene: TRBJ2-2; v_gene: TRBV11-2; abundance: NA
CDR3aa: CASSASGYQETQYF; CDR3nt: TGTGCCAGCAGCGCCTCGGGGTACCAAGAGACCCAGTACTTC; d_gene: NA; j_gene: TRBJ2-5; v_gene: TRBV7-9; abundance: NA
CDR3aa: CASNTDRGQPQHF; CDR3nt: TGTGCCAGCAATACCGACAGGGGTCAGCCCCAGCATTTT; d_gene: TRBD1; j_gene: TRBJ1-5; v_gene: TRBV7-2; abundance: NA
CDR3aa: CASSEYWDRGLRDSPLHF; CDR3nt: TGTGCCAGCAGTGAATATTGGGACAGGGGACTCCGGGATTCACCCCTCCACTTT; d_gene: TRBD1; j_gene: TRBJ1-6; v_gene: TRBV25-1; abundance: NA
CDR3aa: CASSSDGAYEQYF; CDR3nt: TGTGCCAGCAGTTCGGACGGGGCCTACGAGCAGTACTTC; d_gene: NA; j_gene: TRBJ2-7; v_gene: TRBV2; abundance: NA
CDR3aa: CASISRDRGYEQYF; CDR3nt: TGTGCCAGCATAAGCCGGGACAGGGGCTACGAGCAGTACTTC; d_gene: TRBD1; j_gene: TRBJ2-7; v_gene: TRBV2; abundance: NA
CDR3aa: CATSFGGTYEQYF; CDR3nt: TGTGCCACCAGCTTTGGGGGGACCTACGAGCAGTACTTC; d_gene: NA; j_gene: TRBJ2-7; v_gene: TRBV15; abundance: NA
CDR3aa: CASSYGGAGQPQHF; CDR3nt: TGTGCCAGCAGTTACGGTGGGGCTGGCCAGCCCCAGCATTTT; d_gene: NA; j_gene: TRBJ1-5; v_gene: TRBV6-5; abundance: NA
CDR3aa: CATIKGQGDSYEQYF; CDR3nt: TGTGCCACGATTAAGGGACAGGGGGACTCCTACGAGCAGTACTTC; d_gene: TRBD1; j_gene: TRBJ2-7; v_gene: TRBV6-6; abundance: NA
CDR3aa: CASSQGLAGVGEQYF; CDR3nt: TGCGCCAGCAGCCAGGGACTAGCGGGAGTAGGGGAGCAGTACTTC; d_gene: TRBD2; j_gene: TRBJ2-7; v_gene: TRBV4-3; abundance: NA
CDR3aa: CASSGQGFGELFF; CDR3nt: TGTGCCAGCAGCGGACAGGGGTTCGGGGAGCTGTTTTTT; d_gene: TRBD1; j_gene: TRBJ2-2; v_gene: TRBV2; abundance: NA
CDR3aa: CASSNHGGNTEAFF; CDR3nt: TGCGCCAGCTCCAACCACGGGGGAAACACTGAAGCTTTCTTT; d_gene: NA; j_gene: TRBJ1-1; v_gene: TRBV5-1; abundance: NA
CDR3aa: CASSQEVGTAYEQYF; CDR3nt: TGCGCCAGCAGCCAAGAGGTGGGGACAGCCTACGAGCAGTACTTC; d_gene: TRBD1; j_gene: TRBJ2-7; v_gene: TRBV4-1; abundance: NA
CDR3aa: CASSPRTDVTYEQYF; CDR3nt: TGCGCCAGCAGCCCGCGGACAGACGTGACCTACGAGCAGTACTTC; d_gene: NA; j_gene: TRBJ2-7; v_gene: TRBV5-1; abundance: NA
CDR3aa: CASSTDWASGNTIYF; CDR3nt: TGTGCCAGCAGCACGGACTGGGCCTCTGGAAACACCATATATTTT; d_gene: NA; j_gene: TRBJ1-3; v_gene: TRBV7-2; abundance: NA
CDR3aa: CAWSVQEQYF; CDR3nt: TGTGCCTGGAGTGTCCAGGAGCAGTACTTC; d_gene: NA; j_gene: TRBJ2-7; v_gene: TRBV30; abundance: NA
CDR3aa: CASSIIRGSANEKLFF; CDR3nt: TGTGCCAGTAGTATCATCAGGGGGTCTGCTAATGAAAAACTGTTTTTT; d_gene: TRBD1; j_gene: TRBJ1-4; v_gene: TRBV19; abundance: NA
CDR3aa: CASSETSGYEQYF; CDR3nt: TGCGCCAGCAGTGAGACTAGCGGCTACGAGCAGTACTTC; d_gene: TRBD2; j_gene: TRBJ2-7; v_gene: TRBV10-1; abundance: NA
CDR3aa: CASSLEGQGTDTQYF; CDR3nt: TGTGCCAGCAGCTTAGAAGGACAGGGCACAGATACGCAGTATTTT; d_gene: TRBD1; j_gene: TRBJ2-3; v_gene: TRBV7-9; abundance: NA
CDR3aa: CASRGTGKVTEAFF; CDR3nt: TGTGCCAGCAGGGGGACTGGAAAGGTGACTGAAGCTTTCTTT; d_gene: NA; j_gene: TRBJ1-1; v_gene: TRBV2; abundance: NA
CDR3aa: CASSPSGEPYSNQPQHF; CDR3nt: TGTGCCAGCAGTCCCTCGGGGGAGCCTTATAGCAATCAGCCCCAGCATTTT; d_gene: NA; j_gene: TRBJ1-5; v_gene: TRBV6-6; abundance: NA
CDR3aa: CASSLGVSSYEQYF; CDR3nt: TGTGCCAGCAGCTTGGGCGTGAGCTCCTACGAGCAGTACTTC; d_gene: NA; j_gene: TRBJ2-7; v_gene: TRBV5-6; abundance: NA
CDR3aa: CASTRFSGNTIYF; CDR3nt: TGTGCCAGCACACGGTTCTCTGGAAACACCATATATTTT; d_gene: NA; j_gene: TRBJ1-3; v_gene: TRBV13; abundance: few
CDR3aa: CASSELGGTEKLFF; CDR3nt: TGTGCCAGCAGTGAACTTGGGGGCACTGAAAAACTGTTTTTT; d_gene: NA; j_gene: TRBJ1-4; v_gene: TRBV6-1; abundance: NA
CDR3aa: CASSPSTAGRKETQYF; CDR3nt: TGTGCCAGCAGCCCATCAACGGCGGGAAGGAAGGAGACCCAGTACTTC; d_gene: NA; j_gene: TRBJ2-5; v_gene: TRBV11-2; abundance: NA
CDR3aa: CASSTQGDGYTF; CDR3nt: TGTGCCAGCAGTACTCAGGGGGACGGCTACACCTTC; d_gene: TRBD1; j_gene: TRBJ1-2; v_gene: TRBV6-4; abundance: few
CDR3aa: CASSDGGTLGQPQHF; CDR3nt: TGTGCCAGCAGTGATGGGGGGACGCTGGGGCAGCCCCAGCATTTT; d_gene: NA; j_gene: TRBJ1-5; v_gene: TRBV2; abundance: NA
CDR3aa: CASSQDVSGAANTIYF; CDR3nt: TGTGCCAGCAGCCAAGATGTGAGCGGGGCGGCAAACACCATATATTTT; d_gene: NA; j_gene: TRBJ1-3; v_gene: TRBV4-2; abundance: NA
CDR3aa: CAISDTDRGYNSPLHF; CDR3nt: TGTGCCATCAGTGATACGGACAGGGGATATAATTCACCCCTCCACTTT; d_gene: TRBD1; j_gene: TRBJ1-6; v_gene: TRBV10-3; abundance: NA
CDR3aa: CASSEIGEEEKLFF; CDR3nt: TGTGCCAGCAGTGAAATTGGAGAAGAGGAAAAACTGTTTTTT; d_gene: NA; j_gene: TRBJ1-4; v_gene: TRBV6-1; abundance: NA
CDR3aa: CASSLLAGGTDTQYF; CDR3nt: TGTGCCAGCAGCTTGCTAGCGGGAGGCACAGATACGCAGTATTTT; d_gene: TRBD2; j_gene: TRBJ2-3; v_gene: TRBV11-2; abundance: NA
CDR3aa: CSASTSAVYGYTF; CDR3nt: TGCAGTGCTAGTACCTCGGCGGTCTATGGCTACACCTTC; d_gene: NA; j_gene: TRBJ1-2; v_gene: TRBV20-1; abundance: NA
CDR3aa: CASSLPLGAQHF; CDR3nt: TGTGCCAGCAGTTTGCCCCTCGGAGCCCAGCATTTT; d_gene: NA; j_gene: TRBJ1-5; v_gene: TRBV12-3/TRBV12-4; abundance: NA